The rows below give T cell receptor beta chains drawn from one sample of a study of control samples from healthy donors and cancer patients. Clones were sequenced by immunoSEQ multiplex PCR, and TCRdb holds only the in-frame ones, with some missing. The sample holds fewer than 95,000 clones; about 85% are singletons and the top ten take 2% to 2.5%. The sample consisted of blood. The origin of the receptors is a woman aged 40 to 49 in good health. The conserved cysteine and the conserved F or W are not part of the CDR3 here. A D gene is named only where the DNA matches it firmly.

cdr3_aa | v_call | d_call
ASSRLRDGTNIQY | TRBV6-2/TRBV6-3 | NA
AWSLRQVNSFYGYT | TRBV30 | NA
ASSLGPRGGNSPLH | TRBV7-3 | NA
ASSNSAGHPYEQY | TRBV19 | NA
ASSFTGQNTEAF | TRBV5-1 | NA
SVWGGYGYT | TRBV29-1 | NA
ASSLTGTGVYEQY | TRBV11-2 | TRBD1
ATSDVGGYQETQY | TRBV24-1 | NA
ASSPQGTGELF | TRBV18 | NA
ASSFSTDTQY | TRBV5-4 | NA
AASQGSTEAF | TRBV24-1 | NA
ASWDRHNEQF | TRBV19 | TRBD1
ASSASVDRARETQY | TRBV7-6 | TRBD1
ASSSSRGRGEKLF | TRBV6-5 | TRBD1